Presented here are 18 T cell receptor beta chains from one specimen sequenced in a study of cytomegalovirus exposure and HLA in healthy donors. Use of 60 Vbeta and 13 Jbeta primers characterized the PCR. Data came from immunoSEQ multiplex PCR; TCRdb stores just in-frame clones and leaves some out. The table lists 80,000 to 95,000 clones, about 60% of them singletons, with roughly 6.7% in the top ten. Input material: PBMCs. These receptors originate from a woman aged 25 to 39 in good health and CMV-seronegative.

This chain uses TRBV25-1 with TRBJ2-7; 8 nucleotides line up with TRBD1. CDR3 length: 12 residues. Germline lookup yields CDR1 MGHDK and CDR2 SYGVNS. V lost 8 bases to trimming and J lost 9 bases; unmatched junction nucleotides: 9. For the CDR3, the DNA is TGTGCCAGCGCTGCCTCCACAGGGGGGCAGTACTTC. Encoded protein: CASAASTGGQYF.

CDR3 DNA sequence: TGTGCCATCAGTGAGTCGACAGGGCCCTATGGCTACACCTTC. This codes for CAISESTGPYGYTF. The genes are TRBV10-3 and TRBJ1-2; 7 bases are a match to TRBD1. This CDR3 comprises 14 residues. The V gene end was trimmed by 0 bases and the J gene end by 4 bases; junction bases not matched to a gene: 2. Germline assignment: CDR1 ENHRY and CDR2 SYGVKD.

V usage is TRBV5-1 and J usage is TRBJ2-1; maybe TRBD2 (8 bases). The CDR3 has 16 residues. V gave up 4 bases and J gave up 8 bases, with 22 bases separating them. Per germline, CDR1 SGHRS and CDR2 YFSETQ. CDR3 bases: TGCGCCAGCAGCACGCGAGGGGGCGCGGGGGGCGATGAGCAGTTCTTC. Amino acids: CASSTRGGAGGDEQFF. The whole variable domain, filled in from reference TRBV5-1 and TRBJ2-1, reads KAGVTQTPRYLIKTRGQQVTLSCSPISGHRSVSWYQQTPGQGLQFLFEYFSETQRNKGNFPGRFSGRQFSNSRSEMNVSTLELGDSALYLCASSTRGGAGGDEQFFGPGTRLTVL.

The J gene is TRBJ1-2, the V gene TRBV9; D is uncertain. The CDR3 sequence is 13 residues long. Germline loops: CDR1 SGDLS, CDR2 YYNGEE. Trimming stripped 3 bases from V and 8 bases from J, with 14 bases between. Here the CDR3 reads CASSAPSLSGYTF. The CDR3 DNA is TGTGCCAGCAGCGCTCCGAGCTTGAGCGGCTACACCTTC.

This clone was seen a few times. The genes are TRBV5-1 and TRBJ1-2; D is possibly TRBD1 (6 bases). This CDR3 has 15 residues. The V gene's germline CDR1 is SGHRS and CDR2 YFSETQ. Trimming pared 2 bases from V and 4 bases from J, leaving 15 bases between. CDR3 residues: CASSFADRLLYGYTF. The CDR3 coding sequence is TGCGCCAGCAGCTTCGCTGACAGGCTGCTCTATGGCTACACCTTC.

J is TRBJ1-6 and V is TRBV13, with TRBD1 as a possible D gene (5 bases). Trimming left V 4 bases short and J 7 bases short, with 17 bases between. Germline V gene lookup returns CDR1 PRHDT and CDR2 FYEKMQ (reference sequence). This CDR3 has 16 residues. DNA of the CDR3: TGTGCCAGCAGCTCCTCGGGGGTGTGGACGAATTCACCCCTCCACTTT. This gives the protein CASSSSGVWTNSPLHF.

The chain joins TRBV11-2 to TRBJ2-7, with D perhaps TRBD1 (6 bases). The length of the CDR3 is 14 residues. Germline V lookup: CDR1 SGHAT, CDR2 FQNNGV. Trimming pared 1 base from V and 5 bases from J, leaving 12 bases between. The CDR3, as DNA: TGTGCCAGCAGCTTAGTTTTAGGGGGAAACGAGCAGTACTTC. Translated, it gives CASSLVLGGNEQYF.

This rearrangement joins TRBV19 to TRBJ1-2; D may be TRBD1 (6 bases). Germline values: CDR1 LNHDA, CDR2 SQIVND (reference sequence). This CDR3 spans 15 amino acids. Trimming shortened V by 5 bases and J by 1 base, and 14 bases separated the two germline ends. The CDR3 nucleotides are TGTGCCAGTAGTTCATCTACAGGGTTTAACTATGGCTACACCTTC. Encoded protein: CASSSSTGFNYGYTF. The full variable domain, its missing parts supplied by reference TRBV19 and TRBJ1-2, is DGGITQSPKYLFRKEGQNVTLSCEQNLNHDAMYWYRQDPGQGLRLIYYSQIVNDFQKGDIAEGYSVSREKKESFPLTVTSAQKNPTAFYLCASSSSTGFNYGYTFGSGTRLTVV.

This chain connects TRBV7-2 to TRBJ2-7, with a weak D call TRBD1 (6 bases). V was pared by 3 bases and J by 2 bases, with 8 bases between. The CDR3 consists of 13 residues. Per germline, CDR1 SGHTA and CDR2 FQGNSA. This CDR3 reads CASSLRGTYEQYF. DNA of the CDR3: TGTGCCAGCAGCTTGAGGGGGACCTACGAGCAGTACTTC.

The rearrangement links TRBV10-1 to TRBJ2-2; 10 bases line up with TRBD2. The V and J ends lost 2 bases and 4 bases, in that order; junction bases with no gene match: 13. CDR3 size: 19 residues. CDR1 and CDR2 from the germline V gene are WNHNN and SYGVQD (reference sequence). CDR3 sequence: CASSEGLADSPGSTGELFF. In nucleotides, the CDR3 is TGCGCCAGCAGTGAGGGACTAGCGGATTCCCCAGGGAGCACCGGGGAGCTGTTTTTT.

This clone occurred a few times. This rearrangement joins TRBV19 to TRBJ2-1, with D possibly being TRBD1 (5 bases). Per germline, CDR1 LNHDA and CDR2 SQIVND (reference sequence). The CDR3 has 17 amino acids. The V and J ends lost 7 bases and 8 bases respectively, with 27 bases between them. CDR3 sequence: CASNKRLKIGGADEQFF. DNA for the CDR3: TGTGCCAGTAACAAGAGACTGAAAATAGGTGGGGCAGATGAGCAGTTCTTC.

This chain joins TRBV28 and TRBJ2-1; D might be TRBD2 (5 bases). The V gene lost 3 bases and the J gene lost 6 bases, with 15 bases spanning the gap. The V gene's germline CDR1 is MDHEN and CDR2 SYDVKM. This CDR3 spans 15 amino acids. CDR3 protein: CASSFSPEGFNEQFF. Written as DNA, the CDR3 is TGTGCCAGCAGTTTTTCGCCTGAGGGATTCAATGAGCAGTTCTTC.

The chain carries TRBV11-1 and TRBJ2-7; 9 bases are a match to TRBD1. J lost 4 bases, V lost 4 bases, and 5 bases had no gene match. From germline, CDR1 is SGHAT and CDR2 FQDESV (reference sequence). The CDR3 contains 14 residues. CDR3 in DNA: TGTGCCAGCAGCTCCGGGACAGGGTTTTACGAGCAGTACTTC. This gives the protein CASSSGTGFYEQYF.

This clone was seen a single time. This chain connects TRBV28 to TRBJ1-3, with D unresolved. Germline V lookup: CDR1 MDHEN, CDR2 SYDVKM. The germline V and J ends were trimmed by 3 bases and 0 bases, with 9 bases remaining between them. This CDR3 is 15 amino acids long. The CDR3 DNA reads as TGTGCCAGCAGTTTTCGAGAGGGCTCTGGAAACACCATATATTTT. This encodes CASSFREGSGNTIYF. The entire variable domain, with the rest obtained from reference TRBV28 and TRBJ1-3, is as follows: DVKVTQSSRYLVKRTGEKVFLECVQDMDHENMFWYRQDPGLGLRLIYFSYDVKMKEKGDIPEGYSVSREKKERFSLILESASTNQTSMYLCASSFREGSGNTIYFGEGSWLTVV.

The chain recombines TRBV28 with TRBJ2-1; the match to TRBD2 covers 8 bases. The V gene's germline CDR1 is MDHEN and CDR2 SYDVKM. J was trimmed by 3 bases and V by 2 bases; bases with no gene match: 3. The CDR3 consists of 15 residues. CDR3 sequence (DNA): TGTGCCAGCAGTTTAGCTAGCGGGTTCTACAATGAGCAGTTCTTC. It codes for CASSLASGFYNEQFF.

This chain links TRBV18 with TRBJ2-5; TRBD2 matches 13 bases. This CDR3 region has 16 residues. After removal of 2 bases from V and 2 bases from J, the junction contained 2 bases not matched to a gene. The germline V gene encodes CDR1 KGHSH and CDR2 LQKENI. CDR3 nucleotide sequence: TGTGCCAGCTCACCAAGACTAGCGGGGGGTCAAGAGACCCAGTACTTC. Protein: CASSPRLAGGQETQYF.

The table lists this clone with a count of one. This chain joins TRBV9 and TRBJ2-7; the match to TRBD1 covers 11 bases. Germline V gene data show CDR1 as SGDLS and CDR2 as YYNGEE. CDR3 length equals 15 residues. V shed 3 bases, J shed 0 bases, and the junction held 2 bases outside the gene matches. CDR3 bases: TGTGCCAGCAGCGGCGGGACAGGGGGCTCCTACGAGCAGTACTTC. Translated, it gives CASSGGTGGSYEQYF.

The CDR3 region has the DNA TGTGCCAGCAGTGGACAGAAGTACGAGCAGTACTTC. This translates into CASSGQKYEQYF. The rearrangement joins TRBV2 to TRBJ2-7; the D gene is possibly TRBD1 (5 bases). This CDR3 is built from 12 residues. Germline CDR1 and CDR2: SNHLY and FYNNEI. Trimming removed 4 bases at V and 4 bases at J, with 8 bases between.